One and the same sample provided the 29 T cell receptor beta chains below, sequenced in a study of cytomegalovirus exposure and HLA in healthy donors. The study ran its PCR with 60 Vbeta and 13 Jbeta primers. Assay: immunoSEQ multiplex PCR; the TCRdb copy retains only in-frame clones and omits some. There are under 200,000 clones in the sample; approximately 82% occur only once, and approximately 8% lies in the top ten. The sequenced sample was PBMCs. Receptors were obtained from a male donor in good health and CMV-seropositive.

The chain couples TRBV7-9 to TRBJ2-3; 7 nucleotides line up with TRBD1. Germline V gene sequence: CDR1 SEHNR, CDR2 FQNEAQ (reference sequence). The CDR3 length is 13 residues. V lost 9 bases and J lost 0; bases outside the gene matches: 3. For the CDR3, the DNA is TGTGCCAGTGGACAGGACAGCACAGATACGCAGTATTTT. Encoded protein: CASGQDSTDTQYF.

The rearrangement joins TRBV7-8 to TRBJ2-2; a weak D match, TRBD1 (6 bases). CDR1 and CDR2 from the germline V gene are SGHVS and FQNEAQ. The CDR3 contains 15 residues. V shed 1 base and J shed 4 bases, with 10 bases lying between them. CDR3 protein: CASSLVRGITGELFF. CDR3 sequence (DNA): TGTGCCAGCAGCTTAGTCAGGGGTATCACCGGGGAGCTGTTTTTT.

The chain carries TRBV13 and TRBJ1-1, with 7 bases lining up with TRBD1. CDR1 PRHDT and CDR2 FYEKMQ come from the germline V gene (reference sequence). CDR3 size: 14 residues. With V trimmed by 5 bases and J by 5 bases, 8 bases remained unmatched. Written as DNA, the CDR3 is TGTGCCAGCAGCCTCCCGACAGGGTGGACTGAAGCTTTCTTT. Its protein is CASSLPTGWTEAFF.

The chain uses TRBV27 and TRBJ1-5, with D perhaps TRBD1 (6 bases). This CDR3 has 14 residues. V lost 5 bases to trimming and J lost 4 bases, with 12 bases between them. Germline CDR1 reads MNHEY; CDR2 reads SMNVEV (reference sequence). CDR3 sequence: CASSPEDSNQPQHF. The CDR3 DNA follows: TGTGCCAGCAGTCCTGAGGACAGTAATCAGCCCCAGCATTTT.

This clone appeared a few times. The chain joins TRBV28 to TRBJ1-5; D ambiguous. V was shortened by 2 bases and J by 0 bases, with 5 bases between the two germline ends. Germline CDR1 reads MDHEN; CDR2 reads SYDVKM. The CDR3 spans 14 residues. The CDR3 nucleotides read TGTGCCAGCAGTTTAGTCAATAGCAATCAGCCCCAGCATTTT. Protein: CASSLVNSNQPQHF.

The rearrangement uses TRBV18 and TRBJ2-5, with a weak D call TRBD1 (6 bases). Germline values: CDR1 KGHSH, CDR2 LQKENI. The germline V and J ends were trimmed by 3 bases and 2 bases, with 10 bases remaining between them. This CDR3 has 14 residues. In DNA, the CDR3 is TGTGCCAGCTCACCTGGACAGCAACAAGAGACCCAGTACTTC. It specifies CASSPGQQQETQYF.

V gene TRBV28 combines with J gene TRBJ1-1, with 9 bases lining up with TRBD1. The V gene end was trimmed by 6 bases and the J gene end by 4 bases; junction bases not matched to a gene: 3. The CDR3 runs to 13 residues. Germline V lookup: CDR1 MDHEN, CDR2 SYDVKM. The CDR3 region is CASRLQGATEAFF. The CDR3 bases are TGTGCCAGCAGGTTACAGGGGGCCACTGAAGCTTTCTTT.

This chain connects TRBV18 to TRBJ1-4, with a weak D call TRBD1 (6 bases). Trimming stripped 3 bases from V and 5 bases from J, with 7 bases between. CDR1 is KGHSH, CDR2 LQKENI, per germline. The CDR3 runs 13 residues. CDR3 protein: CASSPDRNEKLFF. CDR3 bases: TGTGCCAGCTCACCCGACAGGAATGAAAAACTGTTTTTT.

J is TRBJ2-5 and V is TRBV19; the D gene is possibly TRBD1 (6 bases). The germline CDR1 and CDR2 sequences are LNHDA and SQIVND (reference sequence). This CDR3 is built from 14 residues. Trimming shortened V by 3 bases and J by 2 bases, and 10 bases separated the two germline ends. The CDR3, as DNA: TGTGCCAGTAGTATTTGGGGGCAGCAAGAGACCCAGTACTTC. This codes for CASSIWGQQETQYF.

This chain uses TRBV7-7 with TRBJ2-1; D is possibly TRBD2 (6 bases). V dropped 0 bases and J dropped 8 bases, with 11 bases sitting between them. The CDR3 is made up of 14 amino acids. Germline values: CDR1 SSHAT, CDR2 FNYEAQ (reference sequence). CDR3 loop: CASSLAGGGDEQFF. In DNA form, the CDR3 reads TGTGCCAGCAGCTTAGCCGGCGGCGGGGATGAGCAGTTCTTC.

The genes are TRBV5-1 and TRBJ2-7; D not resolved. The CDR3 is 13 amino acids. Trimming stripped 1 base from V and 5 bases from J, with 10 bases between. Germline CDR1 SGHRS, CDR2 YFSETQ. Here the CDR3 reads CASSLTVADEQYF. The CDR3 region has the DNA TGCGCCAGCAGCTTGACGGTAGCTGACGAGCAGTACTTC.

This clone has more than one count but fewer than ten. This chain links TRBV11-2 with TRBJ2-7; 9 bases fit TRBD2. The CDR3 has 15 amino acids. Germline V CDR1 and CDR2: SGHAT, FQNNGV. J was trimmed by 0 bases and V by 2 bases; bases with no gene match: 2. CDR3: CASSLRTSASYEQYF. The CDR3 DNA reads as TGTGCCAGCAGCTTACGGACTAGCGCCTCCTACGAGCAGTACTTC.

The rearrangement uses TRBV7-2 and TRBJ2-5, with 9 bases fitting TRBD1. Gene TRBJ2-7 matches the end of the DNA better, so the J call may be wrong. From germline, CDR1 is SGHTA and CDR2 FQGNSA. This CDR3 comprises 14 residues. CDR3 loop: CASSVLGQGYEQYF. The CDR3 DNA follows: TGTGCCAGCAGCGTCTTGGGACAGGGATACGAGCAGTACTTC.

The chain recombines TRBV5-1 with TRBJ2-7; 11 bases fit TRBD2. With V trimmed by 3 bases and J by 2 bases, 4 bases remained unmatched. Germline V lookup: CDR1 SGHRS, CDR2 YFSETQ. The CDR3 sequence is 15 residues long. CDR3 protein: CASSSSSGGPYEQYF. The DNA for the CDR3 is TGCGCCAGCAGCTCCTCTAGCGGGGGGCCCTACGAGCAGTACTTC.

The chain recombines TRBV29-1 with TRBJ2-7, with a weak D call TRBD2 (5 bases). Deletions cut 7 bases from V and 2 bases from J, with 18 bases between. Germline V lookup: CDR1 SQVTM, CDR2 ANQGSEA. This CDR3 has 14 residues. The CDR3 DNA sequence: TGCAGCGCCATGACGGGGATCGGAACCTACGAGCAGTACTTC. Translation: CSAMTGIGTYEQYF.

CDR3 amino acids: CAISRTTEPEGYTF. For the CDR3, the DNA is TGTGCCATCAGCCGAACTACTGAGCCCGAGGGCTACACCTTC. The gene calls are TRBV10-3 and TRBJ1-2; D ambiguous. The CDR3 contains 14 residues. Germline CDR1 is ENHRY and CDR2 is SYGVKD. The V and J ends lost 6 bases and 8 bases respectively, with 19 bases between them.

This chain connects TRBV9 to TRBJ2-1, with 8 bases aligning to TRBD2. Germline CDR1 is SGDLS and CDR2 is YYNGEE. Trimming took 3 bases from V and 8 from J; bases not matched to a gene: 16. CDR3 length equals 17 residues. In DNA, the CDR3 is TGTGCCAGCAGCGCTGCGAACCGGGACGGGGGGGACGATGAGCAGTTCTTC. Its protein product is CASSAANRDGGDDEQFF.

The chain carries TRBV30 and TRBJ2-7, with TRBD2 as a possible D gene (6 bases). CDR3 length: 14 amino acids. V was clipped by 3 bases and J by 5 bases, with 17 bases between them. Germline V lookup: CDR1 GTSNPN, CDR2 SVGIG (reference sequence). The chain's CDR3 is CAWRSGIGSDEQYF. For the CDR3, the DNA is TGTGCCTGGAGGTCCGGTATCGGGAGCGACGAGCAGTACTTC.

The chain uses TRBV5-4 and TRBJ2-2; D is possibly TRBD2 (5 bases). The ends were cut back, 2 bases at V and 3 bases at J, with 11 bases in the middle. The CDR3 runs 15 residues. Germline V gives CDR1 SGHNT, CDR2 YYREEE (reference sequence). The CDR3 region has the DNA TGTGCCAGCAGCTTCGGGGTCCAGGACACCGGGGAGCTGTTTTTT. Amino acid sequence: CASSFGVQDTGELFF.

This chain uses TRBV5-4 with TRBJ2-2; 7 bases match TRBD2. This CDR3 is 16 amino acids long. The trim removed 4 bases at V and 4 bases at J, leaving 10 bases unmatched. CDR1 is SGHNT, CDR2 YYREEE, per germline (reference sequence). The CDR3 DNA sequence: TGTGCCAGCAGCCGCGGGGGAGGAGCGGGCACCGGGGAGCTGTTTTTT. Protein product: CASSRGGGAGTGELFF. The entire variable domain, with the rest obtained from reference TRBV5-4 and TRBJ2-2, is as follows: ETGVTQSPTHLIKTRGQQVTLRCSSQSGHNTVSWYQQALGQGPQFIFQYYREEENGRGNFPPRFSGLQFPNYSSELNVNALELDDSALYLCASSRGGGAGTGELFFGEGSRLTVL.

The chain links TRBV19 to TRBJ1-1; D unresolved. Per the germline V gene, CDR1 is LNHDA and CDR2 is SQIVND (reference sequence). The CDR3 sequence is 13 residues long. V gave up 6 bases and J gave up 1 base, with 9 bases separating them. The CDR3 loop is CASSLSENTEAFF. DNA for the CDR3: TGTGCCAGTAGCCTCTCAGAGAACACTGAAGCTTTCTTT.

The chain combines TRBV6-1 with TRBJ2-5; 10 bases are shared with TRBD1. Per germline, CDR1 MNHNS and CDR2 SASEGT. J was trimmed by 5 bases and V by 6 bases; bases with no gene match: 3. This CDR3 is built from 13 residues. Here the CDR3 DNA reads TGTGCCAGCAGACCGGGACAGGGGGAGACCCAGTACTTC. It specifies CASRPGQGETQYF.

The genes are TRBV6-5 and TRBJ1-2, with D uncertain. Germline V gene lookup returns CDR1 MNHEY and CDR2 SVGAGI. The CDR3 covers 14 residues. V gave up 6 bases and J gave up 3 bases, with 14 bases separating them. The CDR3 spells CASSPGSFDYGYTF. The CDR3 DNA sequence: TGTGCCAGCAGCCCCGGGAGCTTCGACTATGGCTACACCTTC.

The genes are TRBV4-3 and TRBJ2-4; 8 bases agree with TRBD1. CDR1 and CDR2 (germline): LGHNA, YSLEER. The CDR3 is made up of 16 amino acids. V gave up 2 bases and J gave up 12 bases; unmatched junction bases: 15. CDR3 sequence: CASSQKTGVGGDSQYF. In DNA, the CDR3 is TGCGCCAGCAGCCAAAAGACAGGGGTTGGGGGCGACAGTCAGTACTTC.

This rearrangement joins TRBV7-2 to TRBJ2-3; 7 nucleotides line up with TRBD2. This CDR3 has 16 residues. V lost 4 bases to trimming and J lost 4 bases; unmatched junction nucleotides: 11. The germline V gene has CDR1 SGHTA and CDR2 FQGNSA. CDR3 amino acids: CASSSSSGVSPDTQYF. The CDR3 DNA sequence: TGTGCCAGCAGCTCCTCTAGCGGAGTCAGTCCAGATACGCAGTATTTT.

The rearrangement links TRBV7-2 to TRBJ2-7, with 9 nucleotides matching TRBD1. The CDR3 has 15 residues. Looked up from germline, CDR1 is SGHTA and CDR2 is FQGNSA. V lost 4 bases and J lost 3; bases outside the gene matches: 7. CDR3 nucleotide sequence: TGTGCCAGCAGCTCTCCGACAGGGGGACACTACGAGCAGTACTTC. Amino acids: CASSSPTGGHYEQYF. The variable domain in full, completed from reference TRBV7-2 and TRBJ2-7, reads GAGVSQSPSNKVTEKGKDVELRCDPISGHTALYWYRQSLGQGLEFLIYFQGNSAPDKSGLPSDRFSAERTGGSVSTLTIQRTQQEDSAVYLCASSSPTGGHYEQYFGPGTRLTVT.

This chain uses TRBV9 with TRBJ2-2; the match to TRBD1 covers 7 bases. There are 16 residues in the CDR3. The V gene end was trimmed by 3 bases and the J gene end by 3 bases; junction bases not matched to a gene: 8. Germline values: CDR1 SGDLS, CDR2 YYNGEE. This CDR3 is CASSATGEVDTGELFF. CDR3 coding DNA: TGTGCCAGCAGCGCCACAGGGGAAGTGGACACCGGGGAGCTGTTTTTT.

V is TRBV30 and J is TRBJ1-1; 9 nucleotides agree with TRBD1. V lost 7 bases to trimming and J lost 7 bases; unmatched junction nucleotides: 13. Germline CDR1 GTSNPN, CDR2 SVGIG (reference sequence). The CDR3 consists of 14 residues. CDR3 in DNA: TGTGCCTCTACCGGGACAGGGTTTTTCAGTGAAGCTTTCTTT. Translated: CASTGTGFFSEAFF.

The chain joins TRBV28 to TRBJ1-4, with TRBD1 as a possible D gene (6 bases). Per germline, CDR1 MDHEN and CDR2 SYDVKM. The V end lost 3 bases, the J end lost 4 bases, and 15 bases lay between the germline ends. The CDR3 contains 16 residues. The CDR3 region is CASSFFSRGRNEKLFF. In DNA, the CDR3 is TGTGCCAGCAGTTTTTTTAGCAGGGGTCGTAATGAAAAACTGTTTTTT.